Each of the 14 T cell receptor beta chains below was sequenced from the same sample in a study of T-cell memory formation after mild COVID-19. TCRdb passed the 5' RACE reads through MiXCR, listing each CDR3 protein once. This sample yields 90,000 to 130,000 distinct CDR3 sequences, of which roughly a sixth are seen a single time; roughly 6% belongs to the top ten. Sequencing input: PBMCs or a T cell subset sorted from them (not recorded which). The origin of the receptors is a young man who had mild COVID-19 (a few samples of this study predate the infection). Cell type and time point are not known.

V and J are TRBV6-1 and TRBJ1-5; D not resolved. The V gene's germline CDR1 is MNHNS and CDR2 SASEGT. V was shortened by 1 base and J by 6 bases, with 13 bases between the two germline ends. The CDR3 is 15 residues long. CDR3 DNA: TGTGCCAGCAGTGAAGTTTTCGATTCGGGTCAGCCCCAGCATTTT. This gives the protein CASSEVFDSGQPQHF.

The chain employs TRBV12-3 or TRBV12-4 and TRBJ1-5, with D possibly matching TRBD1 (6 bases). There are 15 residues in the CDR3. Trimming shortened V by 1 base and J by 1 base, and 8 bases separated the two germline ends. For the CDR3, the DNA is TGTGCCAGCAGTTTAGTAACAGGGAGCAATCAGCCCCAGCATTTT. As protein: CASSLVTGSNQPQHF.

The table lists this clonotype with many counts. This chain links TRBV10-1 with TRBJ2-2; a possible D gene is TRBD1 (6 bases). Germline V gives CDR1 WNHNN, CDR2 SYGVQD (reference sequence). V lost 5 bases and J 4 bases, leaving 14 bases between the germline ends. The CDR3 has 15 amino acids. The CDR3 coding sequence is TGCGCCAGCAGTCAACAGGGCCGGGGCACCGGGGAGCTGTTTTTT. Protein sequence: CASSQQGRGTGELFF.

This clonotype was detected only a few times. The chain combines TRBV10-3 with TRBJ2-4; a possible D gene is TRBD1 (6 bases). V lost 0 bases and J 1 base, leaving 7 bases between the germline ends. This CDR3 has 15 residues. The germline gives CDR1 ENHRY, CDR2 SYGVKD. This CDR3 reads CAISESGAAKNIQYF. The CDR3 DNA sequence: TGTGCCATCAGTGAGTCGGGGGCGGCCAAAAACATTCAGTACTTC.

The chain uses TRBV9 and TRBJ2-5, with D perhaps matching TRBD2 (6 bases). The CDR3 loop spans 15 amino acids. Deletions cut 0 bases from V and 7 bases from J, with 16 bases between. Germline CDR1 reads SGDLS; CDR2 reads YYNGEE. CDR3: CASSVAGLPGGTQYF. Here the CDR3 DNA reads TGTGCCAGCAGCGTAGCGGGGCTCCCCGGGGGGACCCAGTACTTC.

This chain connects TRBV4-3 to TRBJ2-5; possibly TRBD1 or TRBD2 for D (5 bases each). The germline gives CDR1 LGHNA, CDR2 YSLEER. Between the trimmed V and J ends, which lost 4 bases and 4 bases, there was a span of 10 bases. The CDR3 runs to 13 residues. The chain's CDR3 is CASSLRGAETQYF. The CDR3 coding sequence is TGCGCCAGCAGCCTTCGGGGCGCAGAGACCCAGTACTTC.

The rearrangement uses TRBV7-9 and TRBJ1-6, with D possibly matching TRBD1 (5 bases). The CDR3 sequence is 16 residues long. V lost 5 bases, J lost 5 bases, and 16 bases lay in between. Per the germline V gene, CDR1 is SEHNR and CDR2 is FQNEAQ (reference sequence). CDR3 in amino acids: CASSPRDLSDNSPLHF. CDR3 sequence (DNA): TGTGCCAGCAGCCCAAGGGACTTGTCCGATAATTCACCCCTCCACTTT.

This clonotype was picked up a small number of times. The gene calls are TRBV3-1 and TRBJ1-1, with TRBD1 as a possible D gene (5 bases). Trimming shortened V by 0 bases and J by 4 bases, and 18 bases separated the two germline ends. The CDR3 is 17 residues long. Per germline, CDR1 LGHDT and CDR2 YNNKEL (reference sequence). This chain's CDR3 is CASSQDLVRGRSTEAFF. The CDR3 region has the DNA TGTGCCAGCAGCCAAGATCTTGTCCGGGGACGAAGCACTGAAGCTTTCTTT.

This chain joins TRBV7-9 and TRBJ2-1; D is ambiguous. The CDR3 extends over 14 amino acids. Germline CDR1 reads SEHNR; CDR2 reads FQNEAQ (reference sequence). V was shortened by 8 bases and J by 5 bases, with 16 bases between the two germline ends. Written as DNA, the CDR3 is TGTGCCAGCGCCCTGGGTAGTCTTAACAATGAGCAGTTCTTC. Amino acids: CASALGSLNNEQFF.

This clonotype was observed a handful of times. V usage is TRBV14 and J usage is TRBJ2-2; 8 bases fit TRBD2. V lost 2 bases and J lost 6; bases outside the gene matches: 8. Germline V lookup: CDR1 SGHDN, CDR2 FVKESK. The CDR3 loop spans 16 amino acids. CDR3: CASSQMAGGLAGELFF. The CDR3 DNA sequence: TGTGCCAGCAGCCAAATGGCGGGGGGACTCGCCGGGGAGCTGTTTTTT.

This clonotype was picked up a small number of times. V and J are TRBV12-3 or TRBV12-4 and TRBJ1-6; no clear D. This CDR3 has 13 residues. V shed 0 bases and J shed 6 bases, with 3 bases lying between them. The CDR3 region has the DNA TGTGCCAGCAGTTTAGCCGTTAATTCACCCCTCCACTTT. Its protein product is CASSLAVNSPLHF.

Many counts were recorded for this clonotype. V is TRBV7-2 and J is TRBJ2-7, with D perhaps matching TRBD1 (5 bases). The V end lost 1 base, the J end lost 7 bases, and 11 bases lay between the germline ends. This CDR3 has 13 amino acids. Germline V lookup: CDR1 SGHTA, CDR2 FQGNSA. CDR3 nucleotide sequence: TGTGCCAGCAGCTTAGGACAGCTTGGGGAGCAGTACTTC. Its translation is CASSLGQLGEQYF.

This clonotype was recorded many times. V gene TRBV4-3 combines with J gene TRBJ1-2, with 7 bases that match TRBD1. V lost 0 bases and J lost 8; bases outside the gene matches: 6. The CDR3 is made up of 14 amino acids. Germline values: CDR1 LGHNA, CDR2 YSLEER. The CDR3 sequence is CASSQDEGARGYTF. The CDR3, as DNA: TGCGCCAGCAGCCAAGATGAGGGGGCGCGGGGCTACACCTTC.

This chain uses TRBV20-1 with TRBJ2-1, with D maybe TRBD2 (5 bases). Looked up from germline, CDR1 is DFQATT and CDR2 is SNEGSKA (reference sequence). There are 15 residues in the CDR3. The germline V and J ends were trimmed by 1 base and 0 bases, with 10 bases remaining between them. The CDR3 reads CSARVYGVSYNEQFF. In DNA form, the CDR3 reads TGCAGTGCTAGAGTATACGGGGTCTCCTACAATGAGCAGTTCTTC.